The clone carrying this T cell receptor beta chain was picked up one time. Healthy bone marrow donors formed the donor group. These data are taken from a study of cytomegalovirus exposure and HLA in healthy donors. Looking at the study overall: A previous analysis identified approximately 120 million unique TCR beta sequences derived from approximately 190 million T cells.

The CDR3 is made up of 15 amino acids. J lost 4 bases, V lost 7 bases, and 9 bases had no gene match. Germline CDR1 is MDHEN and CDR2 is SYDVKM. With 60 Vbeta and 13 Jbeta primers, the PCR was carried out. The assay was immunoSEQ multiplex PCR, and TCRdb's table has in-frame clones only and misses some. This table holds 60,000 or so clones, about 67% found once. This receptor was identified in a man aged 35-49 years in good health and CMV-seropositive. The V call is TRBV28, the J call TRBJ2-1, with TRBD2 identical over 8 bases. The sample was PBMCs. CDR3 coding DNA: TGTGCCAGCACCCCCGGGGGGGCACGTTACAATGAGCAGTTCTTC. This encodes CASTPGGARYNEQFF.